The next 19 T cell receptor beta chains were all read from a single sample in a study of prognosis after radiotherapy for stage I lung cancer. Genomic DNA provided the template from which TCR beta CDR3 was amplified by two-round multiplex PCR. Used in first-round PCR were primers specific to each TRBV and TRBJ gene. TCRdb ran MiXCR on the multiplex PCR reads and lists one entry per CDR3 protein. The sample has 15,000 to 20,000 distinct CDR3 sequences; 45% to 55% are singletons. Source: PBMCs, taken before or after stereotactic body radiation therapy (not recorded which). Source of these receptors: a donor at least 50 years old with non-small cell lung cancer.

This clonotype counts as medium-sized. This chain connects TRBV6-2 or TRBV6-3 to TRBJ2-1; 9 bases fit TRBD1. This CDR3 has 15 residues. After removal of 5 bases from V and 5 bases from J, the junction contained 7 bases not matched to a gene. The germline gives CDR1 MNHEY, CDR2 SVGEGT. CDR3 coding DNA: TGTGCCAGCAGTGAAGCCTGGACAGGGGACAATGAGCAGTTCTTC. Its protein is CASSEAWTGDNEQFF.

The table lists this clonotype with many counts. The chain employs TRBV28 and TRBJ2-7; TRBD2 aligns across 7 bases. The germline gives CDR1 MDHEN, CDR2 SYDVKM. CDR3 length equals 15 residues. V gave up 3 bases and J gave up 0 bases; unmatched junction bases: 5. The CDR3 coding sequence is TGTGCCAGCAGTTTCCTAGCGGAACGCTCCTACGAGCAGTACTTC. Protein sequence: CASSFLAERSYEQYF.

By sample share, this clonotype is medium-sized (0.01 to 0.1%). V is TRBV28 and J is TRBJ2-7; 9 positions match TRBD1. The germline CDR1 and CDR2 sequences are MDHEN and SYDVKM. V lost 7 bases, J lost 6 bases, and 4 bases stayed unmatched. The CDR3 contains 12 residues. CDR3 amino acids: CASTNRGPEQYF. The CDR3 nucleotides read TGTGCCAGCACAAACAGGGGGCCCGAGCAGTACTTC.

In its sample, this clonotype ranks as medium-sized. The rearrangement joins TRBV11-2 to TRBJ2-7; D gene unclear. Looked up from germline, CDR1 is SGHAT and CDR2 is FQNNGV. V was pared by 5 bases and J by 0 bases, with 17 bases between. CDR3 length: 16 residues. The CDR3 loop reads CASSHLSERNSYEQYF. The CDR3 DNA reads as TGTGCCAGCAGCCACCTTTCGGAGCGAAACTCCTACGAGCAGTACTTC.

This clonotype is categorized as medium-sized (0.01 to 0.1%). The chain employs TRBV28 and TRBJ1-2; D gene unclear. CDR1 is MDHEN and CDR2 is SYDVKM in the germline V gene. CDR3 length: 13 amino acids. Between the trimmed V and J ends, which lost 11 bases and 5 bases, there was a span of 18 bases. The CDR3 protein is CALSGRAGYGYTF. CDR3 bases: TGTGCCCTCAGTGGAAGGGCCGGGTATGGCTACACCTTC.

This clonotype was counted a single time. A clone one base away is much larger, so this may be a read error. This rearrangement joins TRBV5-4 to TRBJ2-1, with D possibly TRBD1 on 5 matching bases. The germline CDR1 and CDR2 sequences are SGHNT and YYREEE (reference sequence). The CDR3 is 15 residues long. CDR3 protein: CAISQWGRPYNEQFF. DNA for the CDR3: TGTGCCATCAGCCAGTGGGGCCGACCCTACAATGAGCAGTTCTTC.

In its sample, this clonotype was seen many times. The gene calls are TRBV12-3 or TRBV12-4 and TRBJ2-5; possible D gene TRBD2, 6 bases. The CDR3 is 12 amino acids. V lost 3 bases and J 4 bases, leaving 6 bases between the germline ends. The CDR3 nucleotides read TGTGCCAGCAGTTTCGGGAGAGAGACCCAGTACTTC. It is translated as CASSFGRETQYF.

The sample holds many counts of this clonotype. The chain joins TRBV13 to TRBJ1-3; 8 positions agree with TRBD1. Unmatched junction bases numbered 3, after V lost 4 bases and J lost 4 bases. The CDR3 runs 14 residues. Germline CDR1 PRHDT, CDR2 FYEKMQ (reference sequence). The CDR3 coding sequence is TGTGCCAGCAGCTCCGGGGACAGGGGAAACACCATATATTTT. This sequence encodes CASSSGDRGNTIYF.

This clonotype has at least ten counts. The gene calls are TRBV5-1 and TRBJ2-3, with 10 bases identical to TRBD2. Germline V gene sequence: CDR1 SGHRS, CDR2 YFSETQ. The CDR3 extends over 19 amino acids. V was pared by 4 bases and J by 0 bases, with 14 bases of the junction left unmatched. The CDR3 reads CASSPWFTSGDSSTDTQYF. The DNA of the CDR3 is TGCGCCAGCAGCCCCTGGTTCACTAGCGGGGATTCTAGCACAGATACGCAGTATTTT.

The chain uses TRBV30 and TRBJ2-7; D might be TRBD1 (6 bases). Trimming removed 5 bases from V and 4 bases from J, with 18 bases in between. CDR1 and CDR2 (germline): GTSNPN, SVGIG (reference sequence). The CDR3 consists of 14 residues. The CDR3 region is CAWGVGQNLYEQYF. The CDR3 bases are TGTGCCTGGGGGGTTGGACAGAACCTTTACGAGCAGTACTTC.

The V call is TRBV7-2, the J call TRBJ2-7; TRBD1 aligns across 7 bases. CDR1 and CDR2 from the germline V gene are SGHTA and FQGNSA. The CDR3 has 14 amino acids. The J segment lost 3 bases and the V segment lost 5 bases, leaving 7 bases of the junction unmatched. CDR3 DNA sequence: TGTGCCAGCAGCCCCAGGGGGTTTGGCTACGAGCAGTACTTC. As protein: CASSPRGFGYEQYF.

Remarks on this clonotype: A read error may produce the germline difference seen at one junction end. The CDR3 is CAISWGTIGGYEQYF. The CDR3 nucleotides read TGTGCCATCAGCTGGGGGACTATCGGGGGCTACGAGCAGTACTTC. The J gene is TRBJ2-7, the V gene TRBV11-2, with TRBD2 matching over 7 bases. Germline-derived CDR1 and CDR2 are SGHAT and FQNNGV. The CDR3 spans 15 residues.

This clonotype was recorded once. CDR3 loop: CATSALAGGGELFF. CDR3 coding DNA: TGTGCCACCTCTGCCCTAGCGGGGGGCGGGGAGCTGTTTTTT. The gene calls are TRBV27 and TRBJ2-2, with 11 bases aligning to TRBD2. The trim removed 10 bases at V and 7 bases at J, leaving 8 bases unmatched. Germline V gene data show CDR1 as MNHEY and CDR2 as SMNVEV (reference sequence). The CDR3 sequence is 14 residues long.

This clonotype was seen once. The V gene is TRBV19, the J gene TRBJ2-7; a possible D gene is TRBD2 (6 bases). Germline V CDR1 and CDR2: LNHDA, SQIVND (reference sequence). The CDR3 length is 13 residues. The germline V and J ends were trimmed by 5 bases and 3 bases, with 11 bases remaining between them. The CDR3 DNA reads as TGTGCCAGTAGTCTTCCCGGGAGCTACGAGCAGTACTTC. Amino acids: CASSLPGSYEQYF. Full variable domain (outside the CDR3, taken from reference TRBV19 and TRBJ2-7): DGGITQSPKYLFRKEGQNVTLSCEQNLNHDAMYWYRQDPGQGLRLIYYSQIVNDFQKGDIAEGYSVSREKKESFPLTVTSAQKNPTAFYLCASSLPGSYEQYFGPGTRLTVT.

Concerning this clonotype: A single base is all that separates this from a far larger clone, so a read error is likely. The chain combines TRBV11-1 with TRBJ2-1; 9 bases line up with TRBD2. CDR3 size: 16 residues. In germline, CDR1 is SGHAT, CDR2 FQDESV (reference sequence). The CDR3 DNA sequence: TGCGCCAGCAGCCTCTCCGGGAATAGCGGGAGTAATGAGCAGTTCTTC. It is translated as CASSLSGNSGSNEQFF.

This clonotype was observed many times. CDR3 sequence (DNA): TGTGCCAGCAGTCCGACAAGGGGGTTTGGCGGCTACACCTTC. Translated: CASSPTRGFGGYTF. The J gene is TRBJ1-2, the V gene TRBV6-1, with D tentatively TRBD1 (6 bases). Germline V gives CDR1 MNHNS, CDR2 SASEGT. Trimming shortened V by 5 bases and J by 8 bases, and 18 bases separated the two germline ends. The CDR3 is made up of 14 amino acids.

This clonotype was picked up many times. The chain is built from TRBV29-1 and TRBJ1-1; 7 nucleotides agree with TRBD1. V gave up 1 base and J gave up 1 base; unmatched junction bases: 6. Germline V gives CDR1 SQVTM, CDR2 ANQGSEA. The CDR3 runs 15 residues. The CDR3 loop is CSVEGTRGKNTEAFF. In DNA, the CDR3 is TGCAGCGTTGAAGGAACCAGGGGGAAGAACACTGAAGCTTTCTTT.

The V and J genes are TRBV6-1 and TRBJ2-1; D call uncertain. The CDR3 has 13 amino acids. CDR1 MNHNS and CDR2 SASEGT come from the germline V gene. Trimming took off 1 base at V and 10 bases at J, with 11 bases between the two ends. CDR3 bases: TGTGCCAGCAGTGAAGGCCCCACCGTGGAGCAGTTCTTC. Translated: CASSEGPTVEQFF.

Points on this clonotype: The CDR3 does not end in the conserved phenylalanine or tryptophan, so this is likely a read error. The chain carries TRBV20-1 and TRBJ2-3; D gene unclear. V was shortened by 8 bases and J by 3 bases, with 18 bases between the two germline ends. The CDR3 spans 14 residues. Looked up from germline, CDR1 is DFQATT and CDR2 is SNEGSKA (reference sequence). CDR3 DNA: TGCAGTCGGGTGGGCGGTAGGTTAACAGATACGCAGTATTTG. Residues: CSRVGGRLTDTQYL.